This T cell receptor beta chain stems from a study of sequential checkpoint blockade in melanoma (dated by TCRdb to between 2019 and 2020). Broadly, across the study: Patients were randomized 1:1 to first-line nivolumab followed by ipilimumab (arm A) or ipilimumab followed by nivolumab (arm B). Maintenance nivolumab came after both trial sequences.

The immunoSEQ Assay was used to immunosequence TCRbeta CDR3 regions from genomic DNA. Before high-throughput sequencing, genomic DNA was amplified using bias-controlled multiplex PCR. As for the authors' bioinformatics: To quantify the absolute abundance of each unique TCRbeta CDR3 region, the sequences were collapsed and filtered. Clonality, defined as 1 minus Pielou's evenness, was calculated using productive rearrangements only. A previously published method was used to identify clones with significantly greater frequencies in on-treatment samples than in baseline samples. TCRdb provides this immuneACCESS table in a form limited to in-frame rearrangements. Some clones are lacking; in checked studies, under half of them reflect an unresolved V gene, and why the rest are absent is not known. V, J and clone size are those of that table, while D and trimming were read from the DNA. For this sample there are over 25,000 clones; approximately 80% appear just once. The ten largest make up 13% of the sample.

The treatment or condition label corresponds to: randomized to nivolumab then ipilimumab (arm A) or the reverse (arm B). None of the trial patients had been given prior DNA-damaging chemotherapy. A FACS Aria II flow cytometer was used to sort live CD3+CD8+ cells that were negative for CD19 and CD56 from thawed PBMCs. The samples were obtained from melanoma patients enrolled in CheckMate 064, an open-label, randomized phase II trial testing sequential checkpoint blockade. Peripheral blood mononuclear cells were obtained through leukapheresis, purified using Ficoll-Paque, and frozen in human serum containing roughly 10% DMSO. Immediately after sorting, the purity of sorted blood CD3+CD8+ cells was verified to be >98%, after which DNA was extracted. Overall study results and their limits: Larger, independent patient cohorts are needed to validate the response-prediction model that combines TCR metrics and mutation burden.

The CDR1 and CDR2 encoded by the germline V gene are KGHSH and LQKENI. Unmatched junction bases come to 6, with V trimmed by 3 bases and J by 5 bases. CDR3 length: 15 amino acids, cysteine to phenylalanine. Only the CDR3 portion is preserved as DNA: 45 bases, with reading frame beginning at the first base. As concerns this clone: Its antigen target is currently unknown. Base qualities are not provided; no much larger clone lies one nucleotide away.

Here the sequenced sample was CD8+ T cells sorted from blood (inferred from file names), taken from a patient given nivolumab and ipilimumab in sequence. The chain is made from TRBV18 and TRBJ2-3; 9 central nucleotides agree with TRBD1. This TCR came from a human donor with melanoma. DNA sequence: TGTGCCAGCTCACCCCAGGTGACAGGGGGAGATACGCAGTATTTT. This yields the protein CASSPQVTGGDTQYF. The full variable domain, with segments outside the CDR3 supplied by the reference TRBV18 and TRBJ2-3 proteins, appears as NAGVMQNPRHLVRRRGQEARLRCSPMKGHSHVYWYRQLPEEGLKFMVYLQKENIIDESGMPKERFSAEFPKEGPSILRIQQVVRGDSAAYFCASSPQVTGGDTQYFGPGTRLTVL.